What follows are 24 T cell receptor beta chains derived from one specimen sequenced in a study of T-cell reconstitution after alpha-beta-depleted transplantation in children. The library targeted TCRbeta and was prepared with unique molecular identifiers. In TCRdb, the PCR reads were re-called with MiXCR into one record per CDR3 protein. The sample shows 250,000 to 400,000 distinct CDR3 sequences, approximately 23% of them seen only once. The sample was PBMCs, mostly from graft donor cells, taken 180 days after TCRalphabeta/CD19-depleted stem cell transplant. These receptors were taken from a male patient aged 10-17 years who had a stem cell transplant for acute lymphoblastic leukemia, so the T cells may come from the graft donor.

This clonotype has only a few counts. CDR3 DNA: TGTGCCAGCAGTTTTTATGACTCAGATACGCAGTATTTT. Protein sequence: CASSFYDSDTQYF. The rearrangement uses TRBV12-3 or TRBV12-4 and TRBJ2-3; D ambiguous. CDR3 length: 13 amino acids. V shed 3 bases and J shed 4 bases, with 8 bases lying between them.

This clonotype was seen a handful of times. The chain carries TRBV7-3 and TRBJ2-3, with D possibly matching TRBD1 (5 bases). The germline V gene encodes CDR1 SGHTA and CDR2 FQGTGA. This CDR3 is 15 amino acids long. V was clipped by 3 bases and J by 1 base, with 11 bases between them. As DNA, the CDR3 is TGTGCCAGCAGCTTTTGGTCCAGGGGCACAGATACGCAGTATTTT. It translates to CASSFWSRGTDTQYF.

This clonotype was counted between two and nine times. CDR3 sequence (DNA): TGCGCCAGCAGCCAACGAGACGGTATTTTCTCCTACGAGCAGTACTTC. As protein: CASSQRDGIFSYEQYF. This chain uses TRBV4-1 with TRBJ2-7; no clear D. This CDR3 is built from 16 residues. Trimming removed 2 bases from V and 0 bases from J, with 14 bases in between. Germline loops: CDR1 MGHRA, CDR2 YSYEKL.

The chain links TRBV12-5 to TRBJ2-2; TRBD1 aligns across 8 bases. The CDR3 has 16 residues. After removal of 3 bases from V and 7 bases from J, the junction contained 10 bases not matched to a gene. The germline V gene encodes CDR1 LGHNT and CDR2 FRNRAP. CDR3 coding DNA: TGTGCTAGTGGTTTAGGGGGGAGACAGGGGCTCGGGGAGCTGTTTTTT. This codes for CASGLGGRQGLGELFF.

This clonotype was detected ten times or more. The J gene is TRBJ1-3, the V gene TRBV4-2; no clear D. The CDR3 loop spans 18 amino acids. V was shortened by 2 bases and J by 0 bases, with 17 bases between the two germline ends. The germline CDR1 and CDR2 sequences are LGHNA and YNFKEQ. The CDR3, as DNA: TGTGCCAGCAGCCAAACCCCAGTGGCCATTAGCTCTGGAAACACCATATATTTT. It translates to CASSQTPVAISSGNTIYF.

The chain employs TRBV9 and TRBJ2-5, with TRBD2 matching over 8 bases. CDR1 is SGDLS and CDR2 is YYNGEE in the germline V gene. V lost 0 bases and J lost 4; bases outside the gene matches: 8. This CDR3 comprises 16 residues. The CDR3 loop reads CASSVVPGGPGETQYF. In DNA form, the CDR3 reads TGTGCCAGCAGCGTAGTCCCGGGAGGGCCGGGAGAGACCCAGTACTTC.

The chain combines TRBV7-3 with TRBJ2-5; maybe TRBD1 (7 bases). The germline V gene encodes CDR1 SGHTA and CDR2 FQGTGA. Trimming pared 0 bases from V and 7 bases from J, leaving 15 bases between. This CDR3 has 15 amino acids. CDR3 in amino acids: CASSLTVGQGGTQYF. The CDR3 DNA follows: TGTGCCAGCAGCTTAACGGTTGGGCAGGGGGGGACCCAGTACTTC.

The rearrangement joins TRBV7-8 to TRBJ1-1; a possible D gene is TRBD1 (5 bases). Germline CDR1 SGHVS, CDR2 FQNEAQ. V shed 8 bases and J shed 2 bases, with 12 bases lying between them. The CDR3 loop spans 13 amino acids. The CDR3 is CASVGQSNTEAFF. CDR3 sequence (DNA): TGTGCCAGCGTCGGACAATCCAACACTGAAGCTTTCTTT.

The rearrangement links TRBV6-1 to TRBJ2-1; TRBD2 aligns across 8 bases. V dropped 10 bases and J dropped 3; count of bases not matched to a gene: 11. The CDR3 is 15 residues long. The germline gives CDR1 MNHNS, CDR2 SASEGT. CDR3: CATLSGLAGYNEQFF. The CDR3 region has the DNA TGTGCCACCCTCTCTGGGCTAGCGGGCTACAATGAGCAGTTCTTC.

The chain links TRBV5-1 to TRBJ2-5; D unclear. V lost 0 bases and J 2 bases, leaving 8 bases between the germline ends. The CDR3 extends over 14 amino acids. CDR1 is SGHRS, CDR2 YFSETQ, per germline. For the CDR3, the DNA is TGCGCCAGCAGCTTGGCGCAGGCTCAAGAGACCCAGTACTTC. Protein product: CASSLAQAQETQYF.

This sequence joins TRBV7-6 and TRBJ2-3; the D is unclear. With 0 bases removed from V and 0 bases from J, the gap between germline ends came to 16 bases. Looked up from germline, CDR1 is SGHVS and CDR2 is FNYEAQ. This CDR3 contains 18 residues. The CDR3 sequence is CASSLAKILQPSTDTQYF. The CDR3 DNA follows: TGTGCCAGCAGCTTAGCGAAAATTCTGCAGCCGAGCACAGATACGCAGTATTTT.

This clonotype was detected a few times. The CDR3 DNA sequence: TGTGCCAGCCGACCCAGTACCGGGGGCTTCCACAATGAGCAGTTCTTC. It is translated as CASRPSTGGFHNEQFF. The chain recombines TRBV27 with TRBJ2-1, with D perhaps being TRBD1 or TRBD2 (6 bases each). The CDR3 covers 16 residues. Trimming removed 8 bases from V and 5 bases from J, with 22 bases in between. CDR1 and CDR2 (germline): MNHEY, SMNVEV (reference sequence).

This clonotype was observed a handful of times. This chain's CDR3 is CATLVATGELFF. CDR3 nucleotide sequence: TGTGCCACCCTAGTTGCCACCGGGGAGCTGTTTTTT. The chain uses TRBV19 and TRBJ2-2; D is unclear. This CDR3 contains 12 residues. Germline CDR1 reads LNHDA; CDR2 reads SQIVND (reference sequence). Trimming took 10 bases from V and 4 from J, leaving 10 bases between them.

The CDR3 sequence: CASSLGPSTPDTQYF. Here the CDR3 DNA reads TGTGCCAGCAGCTTAGGTCCCTCTACACCCGATACGCAGTATTTT. This chain links TRBV7-6 with TRBJ2-3; unclear D gene. Germline loops: CDR1 SGHVS, CDR2 FNYEAQ. This CDR3 region has 15 residues. Trimming cost V 1 base and J 6 bases, with 14 bases left between them.

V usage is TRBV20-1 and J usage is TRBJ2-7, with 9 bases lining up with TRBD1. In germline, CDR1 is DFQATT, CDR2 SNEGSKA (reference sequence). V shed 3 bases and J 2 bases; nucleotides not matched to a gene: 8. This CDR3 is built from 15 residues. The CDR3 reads CSASHSGTGTYEQYF. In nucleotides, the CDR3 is TGCAGTGCTAGTCACTCCGGGACAGGGACCTACGAGCAGTACTTC.

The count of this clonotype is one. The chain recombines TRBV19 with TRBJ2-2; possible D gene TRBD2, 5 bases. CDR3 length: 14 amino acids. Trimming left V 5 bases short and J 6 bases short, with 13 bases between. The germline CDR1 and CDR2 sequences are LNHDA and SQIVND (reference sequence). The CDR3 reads CASSGLPSAGELFF. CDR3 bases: TGTGCCAGTAGTGGACTCCCCAGCGCCGGGGAGCTGTTTTTT.

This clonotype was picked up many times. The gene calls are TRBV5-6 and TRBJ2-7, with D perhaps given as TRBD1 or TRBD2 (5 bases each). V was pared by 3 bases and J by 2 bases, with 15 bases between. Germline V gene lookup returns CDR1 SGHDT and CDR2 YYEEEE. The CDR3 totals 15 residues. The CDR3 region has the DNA TGTGCCAGCAGCTATATCCTGGGGGAACCCTACGAGCAGTACTTC. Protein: CASSYILGEPYEQYF.

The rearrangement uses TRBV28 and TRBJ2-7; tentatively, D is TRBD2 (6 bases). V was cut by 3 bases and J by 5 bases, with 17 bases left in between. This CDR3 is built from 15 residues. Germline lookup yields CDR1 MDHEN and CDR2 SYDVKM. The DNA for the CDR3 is TGTGCCAGCAGTTTCCGGGGGTCCACTTCCCACGAGCAGTACTTC. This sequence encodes CASSFRGSTSHEQYF.

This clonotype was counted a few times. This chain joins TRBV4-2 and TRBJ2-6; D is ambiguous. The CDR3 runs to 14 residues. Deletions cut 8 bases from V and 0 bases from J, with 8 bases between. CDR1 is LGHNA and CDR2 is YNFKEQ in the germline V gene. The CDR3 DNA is TGTGCCAGCGGAGAGTTCTCTGGGGCCAACGTCCTGACTTTC. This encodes CASGEFSGANVLTF.

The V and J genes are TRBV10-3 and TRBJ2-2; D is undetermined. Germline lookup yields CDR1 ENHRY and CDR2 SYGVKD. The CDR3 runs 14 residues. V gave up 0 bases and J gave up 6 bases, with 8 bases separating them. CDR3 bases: TGTGCCATCAGTGAGTCTCCTCCCCCCGGGGAGCTGTTTTTT. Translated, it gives CAISESPPPGELFF.

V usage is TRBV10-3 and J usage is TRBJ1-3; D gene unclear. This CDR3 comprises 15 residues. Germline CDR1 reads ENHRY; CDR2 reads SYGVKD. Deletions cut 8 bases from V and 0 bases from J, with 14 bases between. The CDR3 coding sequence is TGTGCCATCGGTTCAGTAAGCTCCTCTGGAAACACCATATATTTT. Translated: CAIGSVSSSGNTIYF.

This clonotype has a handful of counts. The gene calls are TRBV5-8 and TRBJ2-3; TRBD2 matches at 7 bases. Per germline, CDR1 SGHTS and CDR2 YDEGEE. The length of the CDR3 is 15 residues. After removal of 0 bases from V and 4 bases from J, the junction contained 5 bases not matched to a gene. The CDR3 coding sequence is TGTGCCAGCAGCTTGGTGGCAGGGAGGGCAGATACGCAGTATTTT. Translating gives CASSLVAGRADTQYF.

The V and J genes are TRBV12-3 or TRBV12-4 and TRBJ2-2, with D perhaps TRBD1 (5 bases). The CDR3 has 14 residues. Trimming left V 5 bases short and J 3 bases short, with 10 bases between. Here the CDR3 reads CASSPTAYTGELFF. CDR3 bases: TGTGCCAGCAGTCCGACAGCGTACACCGGGGAGCTGTTTTTT.

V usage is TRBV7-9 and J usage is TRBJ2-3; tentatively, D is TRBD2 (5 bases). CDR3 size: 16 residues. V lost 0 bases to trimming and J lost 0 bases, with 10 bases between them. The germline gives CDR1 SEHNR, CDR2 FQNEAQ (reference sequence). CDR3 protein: CASSLALRRSTDTQYF. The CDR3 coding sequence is TGTGCCAGCAGCTTAGCGCTCCGGAGGAGCACAGATACGCAGTATTTT.